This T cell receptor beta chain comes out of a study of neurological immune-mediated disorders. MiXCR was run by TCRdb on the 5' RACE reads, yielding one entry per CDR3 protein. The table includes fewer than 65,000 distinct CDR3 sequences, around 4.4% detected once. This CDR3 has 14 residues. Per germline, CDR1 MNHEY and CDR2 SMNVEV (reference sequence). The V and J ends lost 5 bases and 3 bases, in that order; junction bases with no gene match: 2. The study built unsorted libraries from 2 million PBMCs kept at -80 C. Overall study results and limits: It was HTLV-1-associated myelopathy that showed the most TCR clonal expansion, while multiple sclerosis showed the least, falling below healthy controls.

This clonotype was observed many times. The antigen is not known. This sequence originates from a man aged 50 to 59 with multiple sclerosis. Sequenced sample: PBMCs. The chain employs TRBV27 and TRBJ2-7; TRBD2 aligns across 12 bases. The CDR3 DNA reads TGTGCCAGCAGTATGGGACTAGCGGGCTACGAGCAGTACTTC. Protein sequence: CASSMGLAGYEQYF.